This T cell receptor beta chain emerged from a study of graft-versus-host responses after intestinal transplantation. The germline CDR1 and CDR2 sequences are KGHSH and LQKENI. This CDR3 contains 15 residues. The V end was cut by 4 bases, the J end by 4 bases, with 13 bases between. The table came from immunoSEQ multiplex PCR; TCRdb's copy has only in-frame clones and leaves some out. The sample lists more than 9,500 clones; about three quarters were seen once. The sequence was obtained from a human patient who received an intestinal transplant, so some T cells may come from the graft donor. The sample in question was PBMCs, obtained about 70 weeks after intestinal transplant. This chain joins TRBV18 and TRBJ1-4, with D perhaps matching TRBD1 (5 bases). CDR3 region: CASSQRQPDNEKLFF. CDR3 coding DNA: TGTGCCAGCTCACAGAGACAGCCTGATAATGAAAAACTGTTTTTT. The entire variable domain, with the rest obtained from reference TRBV18 and TRBJ1-4, is as follows: NAGVMQNPRHLVRRRGQEARLRCSPMKGHSHVYWYRQLPEEGLKFMVYLQKENIIDESGMPKERFSAEFPKEGPSILRIQQVVRGDSAAYFCASSQRQPDNEKLFFGSGTQLSVL.